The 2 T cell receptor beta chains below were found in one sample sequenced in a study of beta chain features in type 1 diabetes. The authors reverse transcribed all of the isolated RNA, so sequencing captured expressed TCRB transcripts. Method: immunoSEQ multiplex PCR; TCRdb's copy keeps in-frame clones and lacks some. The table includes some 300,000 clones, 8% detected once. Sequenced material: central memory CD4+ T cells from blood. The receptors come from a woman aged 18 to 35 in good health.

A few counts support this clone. The CDR3 DNA reads TGTGCCAGCTCACCATCTAGCGGGAAGCGCGAGCAGTACTTC. It codes for CASSPSSGKREQYF. This chain connects TRBV18 to TRBJ2-7; 9 bases match TRBD2. Germline V gives CDR1 KGHSH, CDR2 LQKENI. V dropped 2 bases and J dropped 6; count of bases not matched to a gene: 5. The CDR3 sequence is 14 residues long.

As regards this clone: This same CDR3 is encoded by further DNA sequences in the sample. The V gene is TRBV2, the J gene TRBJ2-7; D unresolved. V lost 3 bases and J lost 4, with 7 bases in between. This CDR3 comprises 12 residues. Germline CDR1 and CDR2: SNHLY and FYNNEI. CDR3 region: CASSELGYEQYV. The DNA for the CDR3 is TGTGCCAGCAGTGAGCTCGGTTACGAGCAGTACGTC.